This is a list of T cell receptor beta chains from one sample in a study of post-analysis software for immune sequencing data. TCRdb ran MiXCR on the PCR reads and lists one entry per CDR3 protein. The table lists approximately 660,000 distinct CDR3 sequences, 59% of them singletons. Sample: blood. The source of these receptors is a girl aged 2-10 years with multiple sclerosis. Each CDR3 is given with its conserved first and last residue. Fields, in order: D gene, clone size, V gene, J gene, CDR3 length, CDR3 DNA, CDR3 protein. A D gene is named only where the DNA matches it firmly. Only part of the rows carry a size: once, few, many, or a class if the clone is expanded.

d_gene: -; abundance: -; v_gene: TRBV15; j_gene: TRBJ2-4; len: 16; CDR3nt: TGTGCCACCAGCAGAGATAGAGGGCCAGCCAAAAACATTCAGTACTTC; CDR3aa: CATSRDRGPAKNIQYF
d_gene: -; abundance: -; v_gene: TRBV20-1; j_gene: TRBJ2-7; len: 14; CDR3nt: TGCAGGGCTAGAGGAGGACGGTTCTCCTACGAGCAGTACTTC; CDR3aa: CRARGGRFSYEQYF
d_gene: -; abundance: -; v_gene: TRBV12-3/TRBV12-4; j_gene: TRBJ2-5; len: 11; CDR3nt: TGTGCCAGCACCCAAGGAGAGACCCAGTACTTC; CDR3aa: CASTQGETQYF
d_gene: -; abundance: -; v_gene: TRBV3-1; j_gene: TRBJ1-6; len: 17; CDR3nt: TGTGCCAGCAGCCAAGATCACGGACTTACCTATAATTCACCCCTCCACTTT; CDR3aa: CASSQDHGLTYNSPLHF
d_gene: -; abundance: once; v_gene: TRBV6-5; j_gene: TRBJ2-3; len: 13; CDR3nt: TGTGCCAGCAGTTACATACGATCAGATACGCAGTATTTT; CDR3aa: CASSYIRSDTQYF
d_gene: -; abundance: -; v_gene: TRBV27; j_gene: TRBJ1-1; len: 16; CDR3nt: TGTGCCAGCAGTTTAAGGGCAGGGGAAGGGAACACTGAAGCTTTCTTT; CDR3aa: CASSLRAGEGNTEAFF
d_gene: TRBD2; abundance: few; v_gene: TRBV10-3; j_gene: TRBJ2-1; len: 14; CDR3nt: TGTGCCATCACCCGAGCGGGGGGCCTCAATGAGCAGTTCTTC; CDR3aa: CAITRAGGLNEQFF
d_gene: -; abundance: -; v_gene: TRBV20-1; j_gene: TRBJ1-2; len: 12; CDR3nt: TGCAGTGCCCGACAGGCGTTCTATGGCTACACCTTC; CDR3aa: CSARQAFYGYTF
d_gene: -; abundance: -; v_gene: TRBV5-1; j_gene: TRBJ2-4; len: 16; CDR3nt: TGCGCCAGCAGCCCACAGGGAAGTGGAGTTGGAAACATTCAGTACTTC; CDR3aa: CASSPQGSGVGNIQYF
d_gene: -; abundance: once; v_gene: TRBV12-3/TRBV12-4; j_gene: TRBJ2-5; len: 14; CDR3nt: TGTGCCAGCAGCCCCGGGCCCCCCGAAGAGACCCAGTACTTC; CDR3aa: CASSPGPPEETQYF
d_gene: -; abundance: -; v_gene: TRBV7-2; j_gene: TRBJ2-3; len: 16; CDR3nt: TGTGCCAGCAGCTCCCGGGGGGCGGGGGTCACAGATACGCAGTATTTT; CDR3aa: CASSSRGAGVTDTQYF
d_gene: TRBD1; abundance: -; v_gene: TRBV2; j_gene: TRBJ2-7; len: 16; CDR3nt: TGTGCCAGCACCCTGCTTAGGACAGGGGGATGGGACGAGCAGTACTTC; CDR3aa: CASTLLRTGGWDEQYF
d_gene: TRBD2; abundance: -; v_gene: TRBV12-3/TRBV12-4; j_gene: TRBJ2-3; len: 17; CDR3nt: TGTGCCAGCAGGCCCACCACTAGCGGGGGGGCGGTAGATACGCAGTATTTT; CDR3aa: CASRPTTSGGAVDTQYF
d_gene: -; abundance: -; v_gene: TRBV5-1; j_gene: TRBJ1-1; len: 16; CDR3nt: TGCGCCAGCAGCTTGACGGGGGGCGGGGAGGACACTGAAGCTTTCTTT; CDR3aa: CASSLTGGGEDTEAFF